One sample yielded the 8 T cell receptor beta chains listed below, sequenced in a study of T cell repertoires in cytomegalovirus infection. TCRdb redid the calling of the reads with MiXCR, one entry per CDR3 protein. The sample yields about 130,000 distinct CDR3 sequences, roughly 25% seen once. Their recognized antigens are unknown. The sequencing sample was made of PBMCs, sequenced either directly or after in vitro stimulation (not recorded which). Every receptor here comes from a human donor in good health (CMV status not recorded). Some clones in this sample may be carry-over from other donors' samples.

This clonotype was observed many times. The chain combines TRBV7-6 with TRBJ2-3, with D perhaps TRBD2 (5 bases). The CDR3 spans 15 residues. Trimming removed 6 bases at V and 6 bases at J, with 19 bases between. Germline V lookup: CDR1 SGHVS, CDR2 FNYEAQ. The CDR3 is CASSFSDLGGDTQYF. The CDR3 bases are TGTGCCAGCAGTTTTAGCGACCTTGGCGGGGATACGCAGTATTTT.

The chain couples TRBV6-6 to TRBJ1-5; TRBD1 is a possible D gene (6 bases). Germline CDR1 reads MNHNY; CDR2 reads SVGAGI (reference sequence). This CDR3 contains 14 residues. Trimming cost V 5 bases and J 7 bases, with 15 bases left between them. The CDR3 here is CASSPGGAGQPQHF. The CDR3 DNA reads TGTGCCAGCAGTCCCGGGGGGGCAGGGCAGCCCCAGCATTTT.

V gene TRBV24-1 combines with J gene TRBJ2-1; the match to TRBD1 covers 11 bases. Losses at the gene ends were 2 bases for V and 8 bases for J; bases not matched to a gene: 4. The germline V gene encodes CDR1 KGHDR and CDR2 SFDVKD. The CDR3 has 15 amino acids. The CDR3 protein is CATSDSGQGVYEQFF. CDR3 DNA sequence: TGTGCCACCAGTGATTCGGGACAGGGGGTCTATGAGCAGTTCTTC.

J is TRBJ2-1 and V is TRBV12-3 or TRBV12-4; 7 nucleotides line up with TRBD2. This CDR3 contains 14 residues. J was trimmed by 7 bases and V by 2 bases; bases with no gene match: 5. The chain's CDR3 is CASSLMQGGNEQFF. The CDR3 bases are TGTGCCAGCAGTTTAATGCAGGGAGGGAATGAGCAGTTCTTC.

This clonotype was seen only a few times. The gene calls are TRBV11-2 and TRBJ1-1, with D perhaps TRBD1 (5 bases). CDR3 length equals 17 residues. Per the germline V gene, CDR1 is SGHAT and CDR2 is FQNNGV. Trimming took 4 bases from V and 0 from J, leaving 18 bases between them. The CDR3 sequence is CASSYISGTVMNTEAFF. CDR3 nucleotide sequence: TGTGCCAGCAGCTATATATCCGGGACGGTTATGAACACTGAAGCTTTCTTT. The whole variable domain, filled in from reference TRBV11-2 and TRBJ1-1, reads EAGVAQSPRYKIIEKRQSVAFWCNPISGHATLYWYQQILGQGPKLLIQFQNNGVVDDSQLPKDRFSAERLKGVDSTLKIQPAKLEDSAVYLCASSYISGTVMNTEAFFGQGTRLTVV.

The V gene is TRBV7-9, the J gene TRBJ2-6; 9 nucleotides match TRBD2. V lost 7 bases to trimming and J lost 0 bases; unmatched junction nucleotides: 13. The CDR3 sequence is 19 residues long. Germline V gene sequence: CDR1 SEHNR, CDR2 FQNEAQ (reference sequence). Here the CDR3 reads CASTSVVAGDFSGANVLTF. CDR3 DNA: TGTGCCAGCACCTCTGTGGTAGCGGGAGACTTCTCTGGGGCCAACGTCCTGACTTTC.

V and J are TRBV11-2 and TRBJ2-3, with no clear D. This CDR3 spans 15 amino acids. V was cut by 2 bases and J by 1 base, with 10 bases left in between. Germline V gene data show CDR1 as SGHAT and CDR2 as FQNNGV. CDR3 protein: CASSLNTYGTDTQYF. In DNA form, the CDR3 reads TGTGCCAGCAGCTTAAACACCTACGGCACAGATACGCAGTATTTT. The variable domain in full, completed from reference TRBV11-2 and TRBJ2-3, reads EAGVAQSPRYKIIEKRQSVAFWCNPISGHATLYWYQQILGQGPKLLIQFQNNGVVDDSQLPKDRFSAERLKGVDSTLKIQPAKLEDSAVYLCASSLNTYGTDTQYFGPGTRLTVL.

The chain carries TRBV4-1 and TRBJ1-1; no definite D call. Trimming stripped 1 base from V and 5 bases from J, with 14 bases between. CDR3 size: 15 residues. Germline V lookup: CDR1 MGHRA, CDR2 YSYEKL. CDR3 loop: CASSQGPRGGTEAFF. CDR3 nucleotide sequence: TGCGCCAGCAGCCAAGGTCCACGCGGCGGAACTGAAGCTTTCTTT.